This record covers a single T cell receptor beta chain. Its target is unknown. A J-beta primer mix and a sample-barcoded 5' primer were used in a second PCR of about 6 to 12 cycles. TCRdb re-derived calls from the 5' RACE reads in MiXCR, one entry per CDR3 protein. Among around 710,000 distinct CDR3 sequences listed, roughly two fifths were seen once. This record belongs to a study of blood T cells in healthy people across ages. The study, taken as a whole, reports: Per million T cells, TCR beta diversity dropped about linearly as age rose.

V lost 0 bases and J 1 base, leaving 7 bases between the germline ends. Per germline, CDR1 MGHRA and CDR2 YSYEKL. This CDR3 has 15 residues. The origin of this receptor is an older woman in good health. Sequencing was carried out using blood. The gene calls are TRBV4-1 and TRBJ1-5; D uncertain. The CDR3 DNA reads TGCGCCAGCAGCCAAGATTTTTGGAGCAATCAGCCCCAGCATTTT. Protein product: CASSQDFWSNQPQHF.